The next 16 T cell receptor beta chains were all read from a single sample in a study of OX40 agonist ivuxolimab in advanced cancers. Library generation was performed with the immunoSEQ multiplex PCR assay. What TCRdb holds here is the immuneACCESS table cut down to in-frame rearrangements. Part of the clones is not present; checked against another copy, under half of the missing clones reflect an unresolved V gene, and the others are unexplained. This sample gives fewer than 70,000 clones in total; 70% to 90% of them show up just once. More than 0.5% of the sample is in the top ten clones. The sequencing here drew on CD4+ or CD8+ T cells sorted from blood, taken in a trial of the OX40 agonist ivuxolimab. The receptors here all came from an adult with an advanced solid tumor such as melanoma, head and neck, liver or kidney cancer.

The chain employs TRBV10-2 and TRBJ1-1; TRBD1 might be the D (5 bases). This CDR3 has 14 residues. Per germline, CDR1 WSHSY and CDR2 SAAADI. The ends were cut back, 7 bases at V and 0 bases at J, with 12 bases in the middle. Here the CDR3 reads CASIQGNMNTEAFF. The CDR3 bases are TGCGCCAGCATCCAGGGAAACATGAACACTGAAGCTTTCTTT.

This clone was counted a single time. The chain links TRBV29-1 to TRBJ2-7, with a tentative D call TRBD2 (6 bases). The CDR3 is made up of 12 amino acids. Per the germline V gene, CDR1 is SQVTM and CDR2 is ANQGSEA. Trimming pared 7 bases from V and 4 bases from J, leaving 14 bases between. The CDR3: CSALGLSYEQYF. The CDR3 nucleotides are TGCAGCGCTTTGGGACTTTCTTACGAGCAGTACTTC.

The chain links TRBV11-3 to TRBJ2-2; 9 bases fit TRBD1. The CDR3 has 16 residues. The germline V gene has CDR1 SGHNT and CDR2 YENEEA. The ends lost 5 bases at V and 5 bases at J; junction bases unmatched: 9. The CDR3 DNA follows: TGTGCCAGCAGCCAGACCGGGACAGGGAAGACCGGGGAGCTGTTTTTT. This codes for CASSQTGTGKTGELFF. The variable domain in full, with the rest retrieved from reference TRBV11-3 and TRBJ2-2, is EAGVVQSPRYKIIEKKQPVAFWCNPISGHNTLYWYLQNLGQGPELLIRYENEEAVDDSQLPKDRFSAERLKGVDSTLKIQPAELGDSAVYLCASSQTGTGKTGELFFGEGSRLTVL.

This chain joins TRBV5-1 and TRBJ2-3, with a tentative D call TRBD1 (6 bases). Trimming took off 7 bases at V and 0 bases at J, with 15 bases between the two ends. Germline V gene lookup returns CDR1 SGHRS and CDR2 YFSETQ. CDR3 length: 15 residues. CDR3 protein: CASFTGPTSTDTQYF. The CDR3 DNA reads TGCGCCAGCTTCACAGGGCCTACTAGCACAGATACGCAGTATTTT. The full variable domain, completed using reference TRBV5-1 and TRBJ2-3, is KAGVTQTPRYLIKTRGQQVTLSCSPISGHRSVSWYQQTPGQGLQFLFEYFSETQRNKGNFPGRFSGRQFSNSRSEMNVSTLELGDSALYLCASFTGPTSTDTQYFGPGTRLTVL.

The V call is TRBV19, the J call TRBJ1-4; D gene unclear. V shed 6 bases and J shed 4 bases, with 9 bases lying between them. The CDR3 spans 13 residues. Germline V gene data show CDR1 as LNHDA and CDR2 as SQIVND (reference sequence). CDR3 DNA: TGTGCCAGTAGCCAAAATCGTAATGAAAAACTGTTTTTT. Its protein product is CASSQNRNEKLFF.

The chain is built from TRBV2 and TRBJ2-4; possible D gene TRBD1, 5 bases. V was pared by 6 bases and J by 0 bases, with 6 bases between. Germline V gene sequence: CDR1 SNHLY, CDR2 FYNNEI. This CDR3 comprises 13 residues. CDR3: CASRTVAKNIQYF. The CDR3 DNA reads TGTGCCAGCAGGACAGTAGCCAAAAACATTCAGTACTTC.

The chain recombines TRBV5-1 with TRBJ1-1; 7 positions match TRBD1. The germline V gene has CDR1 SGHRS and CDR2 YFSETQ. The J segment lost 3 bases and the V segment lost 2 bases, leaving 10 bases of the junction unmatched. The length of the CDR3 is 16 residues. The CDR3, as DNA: TGCGCCAGCAGCTTCTACCGACAGGGATTTGACACTGAAGCTTTCTTT. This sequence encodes CASSFYRQGFDTEAFF.

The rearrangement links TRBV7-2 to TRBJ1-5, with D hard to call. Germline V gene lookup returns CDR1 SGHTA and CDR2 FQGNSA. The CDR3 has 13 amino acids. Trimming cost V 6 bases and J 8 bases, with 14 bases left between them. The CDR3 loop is CASRAEGVEPQHF. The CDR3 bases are TGTGCCAGCAGGGCAGAGGGCGTAGAGCCCCAGCATTTT.

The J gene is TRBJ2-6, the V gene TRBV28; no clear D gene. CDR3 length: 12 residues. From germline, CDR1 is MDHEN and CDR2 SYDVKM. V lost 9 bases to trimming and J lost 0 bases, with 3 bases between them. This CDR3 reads CASLSGANVLTF. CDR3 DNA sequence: TGTGCCAGTCTCTCTGGGGCCAACGTCCTGACTTTC. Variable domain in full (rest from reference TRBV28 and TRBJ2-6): DVKVTQSSRYLVKRTGEKVFLECVQDMDHENMFWYRQDPGLGLRLIYFSYDVKMKEKGDIPEGYSVSREKKERFSLILESASTNQTSMYLCASLSGANVLTFGAGSRLTVL.

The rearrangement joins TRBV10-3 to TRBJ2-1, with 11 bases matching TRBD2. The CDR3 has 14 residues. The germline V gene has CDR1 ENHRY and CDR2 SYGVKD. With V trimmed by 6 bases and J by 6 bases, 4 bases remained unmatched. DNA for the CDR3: TGTGCCATCAGGTCTAGCGGGAGGTTCAATGAGCAGTTCTTC. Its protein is CAIRSSGRFNEQFF.

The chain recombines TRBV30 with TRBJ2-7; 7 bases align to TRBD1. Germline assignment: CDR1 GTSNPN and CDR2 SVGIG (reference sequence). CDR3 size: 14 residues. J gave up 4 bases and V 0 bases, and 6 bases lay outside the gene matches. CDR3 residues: CAWSVLGGAYEQYF. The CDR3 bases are TGTGCCTGGAGTGTGTTAGGGGGCGCTTACGAGCAGTACTTC.

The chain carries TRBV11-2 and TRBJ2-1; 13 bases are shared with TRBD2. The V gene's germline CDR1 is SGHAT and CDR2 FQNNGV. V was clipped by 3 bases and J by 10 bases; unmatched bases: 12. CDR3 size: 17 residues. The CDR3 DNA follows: TGTGCCAGCAGCTTGGCAAGGACTAGCGGGAGACTTAACGAGCAGTTCTTC. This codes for CASSLARTSGRLNEQFF.

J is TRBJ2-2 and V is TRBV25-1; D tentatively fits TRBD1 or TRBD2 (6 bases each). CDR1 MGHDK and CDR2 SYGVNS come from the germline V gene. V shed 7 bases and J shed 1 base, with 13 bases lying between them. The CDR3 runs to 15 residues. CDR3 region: CASKGGSVNTGELFF. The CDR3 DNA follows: TGTGCCAGCAAGGGGGGCAGTGTGAACACCGGGGAGCTGTTTTTT.

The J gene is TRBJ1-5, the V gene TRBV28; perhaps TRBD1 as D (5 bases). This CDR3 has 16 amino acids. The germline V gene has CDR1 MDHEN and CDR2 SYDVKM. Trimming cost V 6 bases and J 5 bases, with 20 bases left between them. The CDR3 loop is CASSSLGGGWYQPQHF. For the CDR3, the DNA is TGTGCCAGCAGCTCACTCGGCGGGGGGTGGTATCAGCCCCAGCATTTT.

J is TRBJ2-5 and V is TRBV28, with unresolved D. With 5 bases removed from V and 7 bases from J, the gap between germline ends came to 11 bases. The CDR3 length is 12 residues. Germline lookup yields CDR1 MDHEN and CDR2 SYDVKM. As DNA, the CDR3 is TGTGCCAGCAGTCCCCGTTTGGGGACCCAGTACTTC. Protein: CASSPRLGTQYF.

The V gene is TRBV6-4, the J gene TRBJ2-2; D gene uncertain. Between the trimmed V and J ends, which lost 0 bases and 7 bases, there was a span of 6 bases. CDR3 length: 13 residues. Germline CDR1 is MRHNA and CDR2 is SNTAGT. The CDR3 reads CASSDSDIGELFF. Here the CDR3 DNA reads TGTGCCAGCAGTGACTCTGACATCGGGGAGCTGTTTTTT.